This T cell receptor beta chain was identified during a study of T cells in Graves' hyperthyroidism and ophthalmopathy. Background on the study: It was at initial diagnosis, before any treatment, that peripheral blood was collected. General observations from the study: Most thyroid-expanded clonotypes above 0.001 were also found in blood. Using 13 V-J features, a model discriminated ophthalmopathy from stable hyperthyroidism.

RNA transcripts provided the source from which TCR beta CDR3 regions were amplified. Using the HTBI primer set, a first-round RT-PCR was run on the TCR CDR3. TCRdb reanalysed the multiplex PCR reads using MiXCR and keeps one entry per CDR3 protein. The sample has about half a million distinct CDR3 sequences, approximately 23% seen once. This CDR3 spans 15 amino acids. Trimming took 6 bases from V and 7 from J; bases not matched to a gene: 10. The V gene's germline CDR1 is LNHDA and CDR2 SQIVND (reference sequence). Diagnostic decisions used clinical symptoms, serum thyroxine and TRAb, thyroid ultrasound and orbital computed tomography. This clonotype appeared a few times. As yet, its antigen is unknown.

The clonotype originates from a woman aged 65 to 85 with Graves' ophthalmopathy. What was sequenced was blood. This chain uses TRBV19 with TRBJ2-1; TRBD2 aligns across 9 bases. As DNA, the CDR3 is TGTGCCAGTAGATTGGGACTAGCACCCTGGAATGAGCAGTTCTTC. It translates to CASRLGLAPWNEQFF.